Shown below are 31 T cell receptor beta chains from a single sample sequenced in a study of blood T cell repertoires in COVID-19. Assay: immunoSEQ multiplex PCR; the TCRdb copy retains only in-frame clones and omits some. The repertoire holds under 250,000 clones, with about four fifths as singletons. Specimen: peripheral blood. The source is a woman between 35 and 50 years old with COVID-19, enrolled during active disease.

V and J are TRBV9 and TRBJ2-5; 14 nucleotides align to TRBD2. This CDR3 contains 17 residues. CDR1 and CDR2 from the germline V gene are SGDLS and YYNGEE. The J segment lost 0 bases and the V segment lost 3 bases, leaving 4 bases of the junction unmatched. CDR3 region: CASSAGTSGGHQETQYF. The CDR3 region has the DNA TGTGCCAGCAGCGCCGGGACTAGCGGGGGCCACCAAGAGACCCAGTACTTC.

This rearrangement joins TRBV30 to TRBJ2-3, with TRBD2 identical over 8 bases. CDR1 and CDR2 (germline): GTSNPN, SVGIG (reference sequence). The V and J ends lost 4 bases and 6 bases, in that order; junction bases with no gene match: 18. The CDR3 runs 17 residues. CDR3 sequence: CAWTPGGRGPPDDTQYF. DNA for the CDR3: TGTGCCTGGACCCCGGGGGGGCGGGGGCCCCCCGATGATACGCAGTATTTT. The full variable domain, its missing parts supplied by reference TRBV30 and TRBJ2-3, is SQTIHQWPATLVQPVGSPLSLECTVEGTSNPNLYWYRQAAGRGLQLLFYSVGIGQISSEVPQNLSASRPQDRQFILSSKKLLLSDSGFYLCAWTPGGRGPPDDTQYFGPGTRLTVL.

The J gene is TRBJ1-2, the V gene TRBV5-8; 7 bases match TRBD1. Losses at the gene ends were 3 bases for V and 8 bases for J; bases not matched to a gene: 7. Germline-derived CDR1 and CDR2 are SGHTS and YDEGEE. This CDR3 comprises 13 residues. The chain's CDR3 is CASSYRGGGGYTF. DNA of the CDR3: TGTGCCAGCAGCTACAGGGGCGGGGGGGGCTACACCTTC.

This clone occurred a few times. V usage is TRBV19 and J usage is TRBJ1-5; D gene unclear. The CDR3 covers 11 residues. V was clipped by 8 bases and J by 9 bases, with 11 bases between them. The V gene's germline CDR1 is LNHDA and CDR2 SQIVND (reference sequence). CDR3 bases: TGTGCCAGTTCAGAGGGTTCGCCCCAGCATTTT. Amino acids: CASSEGSPQHF.

This clone was observed many times. The chain is built from TRBV5-1 and TRBJ1-5; 7 bases are a match to TRBD1. The CDR3 has 18 residues. CDR1 is SGHRS, CDR2 YFSETQ, per germline. J lost 5 bases, V lost 5 bases, and 19 bases had no gene match. DNA of the CDR3: TGCGCCAGCAGGAGCCTAAAACAGGGGCCTCAACCTGATCAGCCCCAGCATTTT. Translation gives CASRSLKQGPQPDQPQHF.

The genes are TRBV6-6 and TRBJ1-5; 9 nucleotides align to TRBD1. Per the germline V gene, CDR1 is MNHNY and CDR2 is SVGAGI (reference sequence). The CDR3 spans 13 residues. The ends lost 5 bases at V and 6 bases at J; junction bases unmatched: 2. The DNA of the CDR3 is TGTGCCAGCAGTACAGGGGGCCCTCAGCCCCAGCATTTT. Its protein product is CASSTGGPQPQHF.

The chain has TRBV4-2 and TRBJ2-3; D is uncertain. The germline V and J ends were trimmed by 0 bases and 2 bases, with 9 bases remaining between them. This CDR3 has 15 amino acids. Germline V CDR1 and CDR2: LGHNA, YNFKEQ. The CDR3 sequence: CASSQDQVSTDTQYF. As DNA, the CDR3 is TGTGCCAGCAGCCAAGATCAGGTATCCACAGATACGCAGTATTTT.

Only a few counts were recorded for this clone. This CDR3 is CASSSGDREYTEAFF. The CDR3 DNA reads TGTGCCAGCAGCTCGGGGGACAGGGAGTACACTGAAGCTTTCTTT. The V and J genes are TRBV5-4 and TRBJ1-1; 9 nucleotides line up with TRBD1. Germline CDR1 reads SGHNT; CDR2 reads YYREEE (reference sequence). The trim removed 3 bases at V and 3 bases at J, leaving 6 bases unmatched. CDR3 length: 15 amino acids.

The V and J genes are TRBV11-1 and TRBJ2-7; weak D call: TRBD1 (5 bases). The ends were cut back, 7 bases at V and 1 base at J, with 11 bases in the middle. The V gene's germline CDR1 is SGHAT and CDR2 FQDESV (reference sequence). The CDR3 covers 13 residues. CDR3 sequence: CASKDSPSYEQYF. The CDR3 DNA reads as TGTGCCAGCAAAGACAGTCCTTCCTACGAGCAGTACTTC.

The gene calls are TRBV3-1 (or the pseudogene TRBV3-2) and TRBJ2-1; D call uncertain. The CDR3 totals 16 residues. Germline V gene lookup returns CDR1 LGHDT and CDR2 YNNKEL (reference sequence). The V gene lost 3 bases and the J gene lost 3 bases, with 15 bases spanning the gap. The DNA for the CDR3 is TGTGCCAGCAGCCAGATGGCGAGGCCCAGCTACAATGAGCAGTTCTTC. This translates into CASSQMARPSYNEQFF.

The V gene is TRBV2, the J gene TRBJ2-3; 8 bases are a match to TRBD2. Germline V gene lookup returns CDR1 SNHLY and CDR2 FYNNEI. J gave up 8 bases and V 4 bases, and 11 bases lay outside the gene matches. This CDR3 is built from 15 residues. CDR3 sequence reads: CASSVGRGAQATQYF. The CDR3, as DNA: TGTGCCAGCAGTGTCGGGCGGGGGGCCCAGGCTACGCAGTATTTT.

V usage is TRBV2 and J usage is TRBJ2-3; tentatively, D is TRBD2 (6 bases). The V gene's germline CDR1 is SNHLY and CDR2 FYNNEI. Trimming stripped 1 base from V and 10 bases from J, with 9 bases between. CDR3 length: 12 amino acids. The CDR3 nucleotides read TGTGCCAGCAGTGAAGGCAGGAGGGCGCAGTATTTT. This encodes CASSEGRRAQYF.

J is TRBJ2-5 and V is TRBV12-3 or TRBV12-4; D not certain. V lost 7 bases and J 4 bases, leaving 13 bases between the germline ends. This CDR3 has 13 residues. The CDR3: CASTPPVRETQYF. CDR3 bases: TGTGCCAGCACCCCCCCGGTCCGAGAGACCCAGTACTTC.

J is TRBJ1-6 and V is TRBV19; 9 bases map to TRBD1. Per the germline V gene, CDR1 is LNHDA and CDR2 is SQIVND (reference sequence). J was trimmed by 2 bases and V by 5 bases; bases with no gene match: 13. The CDR3 sequence is 19 residues long. The CDR3 DNA reads TGTGCCAGTAGTGTGTCCACAGGGGGCCCGTTTACCTATAATTCACCCCTCCACTTT. Translated: CASSVSTGGPFTYNSPLHF.

This clone was observed once. The CDR3 DNA sequence: TGTGCCAGCAGCTTACGAGCGGGGGGGGTTGGAGATACGCAGTATTTT. This translates into CASSLRAGGVGDTQYF. The chain combines TRBV7-8 with TRBJ2-3; 10 bases are shared with TRBD2. CDR1 and CDR2 (germline): SGHVS, FQNEAQ. V shed 2 bases, J shed 5 bases, and the junction held 7 bases outside the gene matches. The CDR3 has 16 residues. The complete variable domain, with remaining parts taken from reference TRBV7-8 and TRBJ2-3, reads GAGVSQSPRYKVAKRGQDVALRCDPISGHVSLFWYQQALGQGPEFLTYFQNEAQLDKSGLPSDRFFAERPEGSVSTLKIQRTQQEDSAVYLCASSLRAGGVGDTQYFGPGTRLTVL.

The sample holds many counts of this clone. The rearrangement uses TRBV18 and TRBJ1-2; perhaps TRBD1 as D (5 bases). From germline, CDR1 is KGHSH and CDR2 LQKENI. The CDR3 extends over 15 amino acids. Trimming cost V 3 bases and J 4 bases, with 15 bases left between them. The CDR3 coding sequence is TGTGCCAGCTCACCGACAGAAAGACCGTTCTATGGCTACACCTTC. It yields the protein CASSPTERPFYGYTF.

This clone was seen once. The chain has TRBV5-1 and TRBJ1-1; the D is unclear. The ends were cut back, 0 bases at V and 5 bases at J, with 11 bases in the middle. Germline loops: CDR1 SGHRS, CDR2 YFSETQ. CDR3 length: 14 amino acids. CDR3 nucleotide sequence: TGCGCCAGCAGCTTGGACCTTATCAGGACTGAAGCTTTCTTT. As protein: CASSLDLIRTEAFF.

Only one count was recorded for this clone. This chain connects TRBV27 to TRBJ1-1, with 9 bases aligning to TRBD1. Trimming removed 7 bases from V and 1 base from J; junction bases left unmatched: 4. The germline gives CDR1 MNHEY, CDR2 SMNVEV (reference sequence). The CDR3 covers 14 residues. The chain's CDR3 is CASIQGAANTEAFF. The CDR3 DNA sequence: TGTGCCAGCATACAGGGGGCGGCGAACACTGAAGCTTTCTTT.

The table lists this clone with a few counts. CDR3 loop: CASSLGEHVLNEQFF. As DNA, the CDR3 is TGTGCCAGCAGCTTGGGGGAGCACGTATTGAATGAGCAGTTCTTC. The rearrangement links TRBV5-4 to TRBJ2-1; D perhaps matches TRBD2 (5 bases). There are 15 residues in the CDR3. V was clipped by 0 bases and J by 7 bases, with 14 bases between them. Germline assignment: CDR1 SGHNT and CDR2 YYREEE (reference sequence).

The DNA for the CDR3 is TGTGCCAGCAGCTTGGAGGGGACTACGTTCAATGAGCAGTTCTTC. Its protein product is CASSLEGTTFNEQFF. The rearrangement joins TRBV5-4 to TRBJ2-1; 7 bases align to TRBD2. This CDR3 is 15 amino acids long. From germline, CDR1 is SGHNT and CDR2 YYREEE (reference sequence). Trimming cost V 0 bases and J 6 bases; bases outside gene matches: 6.

The chain recombines TRBV5-1 with TRBJ2-3; 9 bases map to TRBD2. Trimming removed 1 base from V and 4 bases from J; junction bases left unmatched: 10. CDR1 is SGHRS, CDR2 YFSETQ, per germline. CDR3 length: 17 residues. Here the CDR3 DNA reads TGCGCCAGCAGCTTGTCTGTTCGAGCGGGAGGTTCAGATACGCAGTATTTT. It codes for CASSLSVRAGGSDTQYF.

This clone was recorded at least ten times. V gene TRBV12-5 combines with J gene TRBJ1-6; D is unclear. Trimming removed 1 base from V and 11 bases from J, with 6 bases in between. Germline assignment: CDR1 LGHNT and CDR2 FRNRAP. The CDR3 sequence is 12 residues long. CDR3 DNA sequence: TGTGCTAGTGGTTTGGACGGGACACCCCTCCACTTT. Its protein product is CASGLDGTPLHF.

The rearrangement links TRBV25-1 to TRBJ1-1, with TRBD1 matching 8 bases. Germline V gene data show CDR1 as MGHDK and CDR2 as SYGVNS. V lost 1 base and J lost 6; bases outside the gene matches: 4. This CDR3 is built from 14 residues. The CDR3 coding sequence is TGTGCCAGCAGTGAATCCCCAGGGGGCTCTGAAGCTTTCTTT. Translation gives CASSESPGGSEAFF.

This sequence joins TRBV12-3 or TRBV12-4 and TRBJ2-3; D not certain. The CDR3 sequence is 13 residues long. Trimming cost V 6 bases and J 1 base, with 8 bases left between them. The CDR3 region has the DNA TGTGCCAGCAGGTTGGCGGGCACAGATACGCAGTATTTT. It yields the protein CASRLAGTDTQYF.

V is TRBV21-1 and J is TRBJ1-2; TRBD1 is taken as the D call from the table, unchecked against the DNA. TRBV21-1 is tagged as a pseudogene. The CDR3 extends over 16 amino acids. This chain's CDR3 is CASSNHRGRKSPGYTF. The CDR3 bases are TGTGCCAGCAGCAATCACAGGGGGCGGAAATCTCCTGGCTACACCTTC.

This chain uses TRBV5-1 with TRBJ2-2; a possible D gene is TRBD1 (5 bases). The germline V gene encodes CDR1 SGHRS and CDR2 YFSETQ. The CDR3 is made up of 15 amino acids. Trimming took off 0 bases at V and 2 bases at J, with 8 bases between the two ends. CDR3 in amino acids: CASSLVGVNTGELFF. CDR3 bases: TGCGCCAGCAGCTTGGTAGGGGTCAACACCGGGGAGCTGTTTTTT.

This clone was counted once. This chain uses TRBV11-2 with TRBJ2-7; 9 positions match TRBD1. CDR1 is SGHAT, CDR2 FQNNGV, per germline. Trimming took 5 bases from V and 2 from J; bases not matched to a gene: 10. The CDR3 covers 16 residues. DNA of the CDR3: TGTGCCAGCAGCCGCGCAGCGGGACAGGGTCCCTACGAGCAGTACTTC. The encoded protein is CASSRAAGQGPYEQYF.

V usage is TRBV14 and J usage is TRBJ1-2, with D possibly being TRBD1 (6 bases). Trimming left V 5 bases short and J 4 bases short, with 11 bases between. The CDR3 has 13 residues. CDR1 is SGHDN and CDR2 is FVKESK in the germline V gene. CDR3 amino acids: CASSLETGYGYTF. The CDR3 nucleotides are TGTGCCAGCAGCTTGGAGACAGGCTATGGCTACACCTTC.

This chain connects TRBV6-5 to TRBJ1-5; TRBD1 aligns across 9 bases. From germline, CDR1 is MNHEY and CDR2 SVGAGI. With 4 bases clipped from V and 4 bases from J, the junction kept 5 bases outside the gene matches. There are 15 residues in the CDR3. The CDR3 reads CASSWGTGKNQPQHF. CDR3 bases: TGTGCCAGCAGTTGGGGGACAGGGAAAAATCAGCCCCAGCATTTT.

Remarks on this clone: In the same sample, other DNA sequences code for this CDR3. This chain joins TRBV5-1 and TRBJ1-5; 8 bases fit TRBD1. There are 15 residues in the CDR3. With 4 bases clipped from V and 4 bases from J, the junction kept 7 bases outside the gene matches. Germline CDR1 is SGHRS and CDR2 is YFSETQ. CDR3: CASSPGQGLNQPQHF. The CDR3, as DNA: TGCGCCAGCAGCCCCGGACAGGGACTTAATCAGCCCCAGCATTTT.

The gene calls are TRBV10-3 and TRBJ1-5; no definite D call. The CDR3 has 15 residues. The germline V and J ends were trimmed by 0 bases and 1 base, with 7 bases remaining between them. The germline V gene encodes CDR1 ENHRY and CDR2 SYGVKD. Here the CDR3 reads CAISESEFSNQPQHF. The DNA for the CDR3 is TGTGCCATCAGTGAGTCGGAGTTCAGCAATCAGCCCCAGCATTTT.